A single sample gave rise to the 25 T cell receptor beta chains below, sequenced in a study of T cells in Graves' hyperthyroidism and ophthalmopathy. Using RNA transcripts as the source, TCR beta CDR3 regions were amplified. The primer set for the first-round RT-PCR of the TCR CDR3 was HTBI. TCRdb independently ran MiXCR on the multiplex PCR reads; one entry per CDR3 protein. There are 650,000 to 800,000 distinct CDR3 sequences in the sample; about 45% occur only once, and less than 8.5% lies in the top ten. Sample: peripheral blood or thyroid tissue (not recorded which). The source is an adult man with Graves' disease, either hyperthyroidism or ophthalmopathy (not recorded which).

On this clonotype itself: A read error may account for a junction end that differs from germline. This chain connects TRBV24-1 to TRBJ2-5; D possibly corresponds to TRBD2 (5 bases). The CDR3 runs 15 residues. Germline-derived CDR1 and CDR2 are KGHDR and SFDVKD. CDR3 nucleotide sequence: TGTGCCATCAGTGGCGGACTCGGCCGGATGGAGACCCAGTACTTC. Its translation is CAISGGLGRMETQYF.

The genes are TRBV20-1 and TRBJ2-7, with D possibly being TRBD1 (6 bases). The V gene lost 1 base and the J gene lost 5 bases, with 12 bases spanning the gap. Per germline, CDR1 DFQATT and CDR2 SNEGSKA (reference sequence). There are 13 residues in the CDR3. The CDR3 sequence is CSARAYSGDEQYF. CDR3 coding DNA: TGCAGTGCTAGAGCGTATTCAGGGGACGAGCAGTACTTC.

CDR3 nucleotide sequence: TGTGCCAGCCAAACGCCGGGCCTCTACTATGGCTACACCTTC. Protein sequence: CASQTPGLYYGYTF. The chain links TRBV6-1 to TRBJ1-2, with D unclear. The CDR3 is made up of 14 amino acids. V was shortened by 8 bases and J by 3 bases, with 16 bases between the two germline ends. The germline V gene has CDR1 MNHNS and CDR2 SASEGT.

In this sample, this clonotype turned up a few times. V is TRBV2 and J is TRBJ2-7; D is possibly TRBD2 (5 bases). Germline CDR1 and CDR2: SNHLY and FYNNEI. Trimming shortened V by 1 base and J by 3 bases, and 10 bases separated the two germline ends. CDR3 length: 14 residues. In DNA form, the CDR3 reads TGTGCCAGCAGTGAAGAAAGTAGCGTCTACGAGCAGTACTTC. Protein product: CASSEESSVYEQYF. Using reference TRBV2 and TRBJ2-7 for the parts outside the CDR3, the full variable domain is EPEVTQTPSHQVTQMGQEVILRCVPISNHLYFYWYRQILGQKVEFLVSFYNNEISEKSEIFDDQFSVERPDGSNFTLKIRSTKLEDSAMYFCASSEESSVYEQYFGPGTRLTVT.

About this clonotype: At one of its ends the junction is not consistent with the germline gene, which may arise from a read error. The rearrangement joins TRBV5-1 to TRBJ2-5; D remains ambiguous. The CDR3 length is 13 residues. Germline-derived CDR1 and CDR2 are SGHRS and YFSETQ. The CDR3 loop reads CASSSALQDTQYF. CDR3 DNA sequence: TGCGCCAGCAGCTCCGCCCTTCAAGATACCCAGTACTTC.

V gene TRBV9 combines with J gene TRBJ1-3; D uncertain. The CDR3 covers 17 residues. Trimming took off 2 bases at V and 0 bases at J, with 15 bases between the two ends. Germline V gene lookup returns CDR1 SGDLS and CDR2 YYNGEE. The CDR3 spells CASSVEGFISSGNTIYF. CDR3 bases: TGTGCCAGCAGCGTGGAGGGATTCATATCCTCTGGAAACACCATATATTTT.

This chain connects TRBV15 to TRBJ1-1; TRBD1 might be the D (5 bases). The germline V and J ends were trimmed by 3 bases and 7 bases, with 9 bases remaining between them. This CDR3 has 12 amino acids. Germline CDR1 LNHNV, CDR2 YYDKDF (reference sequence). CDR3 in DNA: TGTGCCACCAGCAGCTCGGGACTTGAAGCTTTCTTT. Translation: CATSSSGLEAFF.

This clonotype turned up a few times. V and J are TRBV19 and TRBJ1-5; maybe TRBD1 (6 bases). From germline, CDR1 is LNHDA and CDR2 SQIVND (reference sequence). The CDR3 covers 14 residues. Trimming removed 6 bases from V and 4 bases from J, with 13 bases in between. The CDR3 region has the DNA TGTGCCAGTAGCCCGGACAGAAGGAATCAGCCCCAGCATTTT. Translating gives CASSPDRRNQPQHF.

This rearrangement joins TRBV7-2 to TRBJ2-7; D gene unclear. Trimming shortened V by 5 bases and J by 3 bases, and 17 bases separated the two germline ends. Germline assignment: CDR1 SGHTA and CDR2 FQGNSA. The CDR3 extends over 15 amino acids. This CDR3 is CASSQDRSLDYEQYF. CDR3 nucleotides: TGTGCCAGCAGCCAAGATCGGAGTCTTGACTACGAGCAGTACTTC.

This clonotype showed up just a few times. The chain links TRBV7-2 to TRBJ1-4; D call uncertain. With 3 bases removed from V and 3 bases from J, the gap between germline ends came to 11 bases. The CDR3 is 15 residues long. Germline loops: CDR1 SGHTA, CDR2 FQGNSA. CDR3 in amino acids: CASSLTWFPNEKLFF. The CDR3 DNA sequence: TGTGCCAGCAGCTTGACATGGTTCCCTAATGAAAAACTGTTTTTT.

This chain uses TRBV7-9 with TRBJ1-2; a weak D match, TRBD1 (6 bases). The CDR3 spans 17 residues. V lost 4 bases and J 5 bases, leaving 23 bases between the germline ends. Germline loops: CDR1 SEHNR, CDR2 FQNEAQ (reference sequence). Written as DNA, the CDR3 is TGTGCCAGCAGCTCTCAAATCCTCGCCGGGGGGCAATATGGCTACACCTTC. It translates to CASSSQILAGGQYGYTF.

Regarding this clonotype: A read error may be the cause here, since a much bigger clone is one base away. Here the CDR3 reads CSVGTGRISPLHF. The CDR3, as DNA: TGCAGCGTTGGGACAGGGAGGATTTCACCCCTCCACTTT. This rearrangement joins TRBV29-1 to TRBJ1-6; 8 bases map to TRBD1. Germline loops: CDR1 SQVTM, CDR2 ANQGSEA. After removal of 4 bases from V and 9 bases from J, the junction contained 5 bases not matched to a gene. This CDR3 has 13 residues.

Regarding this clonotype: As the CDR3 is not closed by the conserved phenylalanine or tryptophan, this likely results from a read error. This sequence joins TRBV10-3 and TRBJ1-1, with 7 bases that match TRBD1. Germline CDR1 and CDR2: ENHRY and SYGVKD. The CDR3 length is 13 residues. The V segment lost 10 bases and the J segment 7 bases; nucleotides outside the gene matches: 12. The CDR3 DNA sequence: TGTGCCACCAGGATTCACGGACAGGATGAAGCTTTCCTT. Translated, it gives CATRIHGQDEAFL.

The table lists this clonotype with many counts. The CDR3 DNA is TGTGCCAGTAGGAGGGACCCTTCGTCTGGAAACACCATATATTTT. It yields the protein CASRRDPSSGNTIYF. V is TRBV19 and J is TRBJ1-3; D might be TRBD1 (5 bases). Germline lookup yields CDR1 LNHDA and CDR2 SQIVND (reference sequence). The CDR3 totals 15 residues. V was clipped by 6 bases and J by 1 base, with 13 bases between them.

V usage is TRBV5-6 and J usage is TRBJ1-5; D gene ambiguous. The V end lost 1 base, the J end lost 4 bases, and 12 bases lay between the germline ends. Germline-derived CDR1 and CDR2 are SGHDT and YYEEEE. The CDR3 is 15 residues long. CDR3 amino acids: CASSLMVVGNQPQHF. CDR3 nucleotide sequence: TGTGCCAGCAGCTTGATGGTGGTGGGAAATCAGCCCCAGCATTTT.

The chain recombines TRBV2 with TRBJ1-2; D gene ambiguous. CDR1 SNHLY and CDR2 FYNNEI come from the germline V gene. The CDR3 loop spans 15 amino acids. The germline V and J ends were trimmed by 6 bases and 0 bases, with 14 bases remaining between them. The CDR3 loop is CASSREGRTNYGYTF. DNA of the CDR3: TGTGCCAGCAGCAGAGAGGGCAGAACTAACTATGGCTACACCTTC.

The CDR3 sequence is CASSTSALGGFWGNQPQHF. The CDR3 bases are TGTGCCAGTAGCACTTCAGCCTTGGGGGGGTTTTGGGGCAATCAGCCCCAGCATTTT. The V call is TRBV19, the J call TRBJ1-5; D might be TRBD1 (5 bases). CDR1 is LNHDA and CDR2 is SQIVND in the germline V gene (reference sequence). The CDR3 spans 19 residues. The V and J ends lost 6 bases and 2 bases respectively, with 26 bases between them.

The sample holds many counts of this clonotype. CDR3 loop: CASSLYSRQTQYF. Here the CDR3 DNA reads TGTGCCAGCAGCTTATATAGCAGACAGACCCAGTACTTC. The V gene is TRBV7-8, the J gene TRBJ2-5, with D hard to call. The CDR3 contains 13 residues. Trimming removed 2 bases at V and 6 bases at J, with 10 bases between. Germline-derived CDR1 and CDR2 are SGHVS and FQNEAQ.

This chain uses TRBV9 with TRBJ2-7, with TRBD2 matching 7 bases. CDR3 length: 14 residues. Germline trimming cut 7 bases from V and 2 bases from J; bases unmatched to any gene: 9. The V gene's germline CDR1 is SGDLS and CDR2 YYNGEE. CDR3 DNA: TGTGCCAGCGGCGAGGGCGGGAGCCCCTACGAGCAGTACTTC. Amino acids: CASGEGGSPYEQYF.

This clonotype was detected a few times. CDR3 region: CASSLPLVNQPQHF. For the CDR3, the DNA is TGTGCCAGCAGTTTACCCCTCGTCAATCAGCCCCAGCATTTT. The genes are TRBV9 and TRBJ1-5, with D unresolved. From germline, CDR1 is SGDLS and CDR2 YYNGEE. The CDR3 has 14 residues. Deletions cut 5 bases from V and 3 bases from J, with 12 bases between.

DNA for the CDR3: TGCAGCGTTGAAACCGGGGAGCTGTTTTTT. Encoded protein: CSVETGELFF. The rearrangement joins TRBV29-1 to TRBJ2-2; D remains unclear. CDR1 and CDR2 from the germline V gene are SQVTM and ANQGSEA. This CDR3 is 10 amino acids long. Trimming took off 2 bases at V and 5 bases at J, with 0 bases between the two ends.

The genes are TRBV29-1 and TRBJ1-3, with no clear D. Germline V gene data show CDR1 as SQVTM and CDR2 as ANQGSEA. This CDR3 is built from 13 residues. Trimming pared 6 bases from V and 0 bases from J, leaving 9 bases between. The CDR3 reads CSVQQSSGNTIYF. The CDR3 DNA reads TGCAGCGTACAACAGAGCTCTGGAAACACCATATATTTT. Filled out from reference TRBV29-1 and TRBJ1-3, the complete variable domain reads SAVISQKPSRDICQRGTSLTIQCQVDSQVTMMFWYRQQPGQSLTLIATANQGSEATYESGFVIDKFPISRPNLTFSTLTVSNMSPEDSSIYLCSVQQSSGNTIYFGEGSWLTVV.

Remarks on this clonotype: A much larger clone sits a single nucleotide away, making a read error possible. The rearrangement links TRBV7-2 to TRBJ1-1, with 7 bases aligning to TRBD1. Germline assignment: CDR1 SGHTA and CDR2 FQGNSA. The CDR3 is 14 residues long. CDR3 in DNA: TGTGCCAGCAGCGCCAACAGGGGAGGCACTGAAGCTTCCTTT. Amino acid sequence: CASSANRGGTEASF.

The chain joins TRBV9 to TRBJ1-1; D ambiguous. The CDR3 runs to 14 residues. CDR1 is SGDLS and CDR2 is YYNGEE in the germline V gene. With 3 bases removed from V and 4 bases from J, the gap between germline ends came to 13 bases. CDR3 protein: CASSARTAVTEAFF. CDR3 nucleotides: TGTGCCAGCAGCGCAAGGACTGCTGTCACTGAAGCTTTCTTT.

The CDR3 reads CASTWTGANSYGYTF. The CDR3 DNA follows: TGTGCCAGCACTTGGACAGGGGCCAACTCCTATGGCTACACCTTC. V and J are TRBV12-3 or TRBV12-4 and TRBJ1-2; TRBD1 aligns across 9 bases. This CDR3 region has 15 residues. The ends lost 7 bases at V and 4 bases at J; junction bases unmatched: 10.